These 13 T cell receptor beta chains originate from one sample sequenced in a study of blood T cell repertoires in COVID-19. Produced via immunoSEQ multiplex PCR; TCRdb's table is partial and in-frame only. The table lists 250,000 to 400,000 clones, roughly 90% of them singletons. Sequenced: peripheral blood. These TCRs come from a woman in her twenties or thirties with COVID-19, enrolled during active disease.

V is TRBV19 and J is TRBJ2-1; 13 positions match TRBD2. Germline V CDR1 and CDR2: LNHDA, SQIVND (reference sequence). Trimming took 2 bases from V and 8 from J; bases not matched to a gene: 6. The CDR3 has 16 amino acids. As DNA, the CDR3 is TGTGCCAGTAGTATACCTGGACTAGCGGGAGCCCATGAGCAGTTCTTC. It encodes CASSIPGLAGAHEQFF.

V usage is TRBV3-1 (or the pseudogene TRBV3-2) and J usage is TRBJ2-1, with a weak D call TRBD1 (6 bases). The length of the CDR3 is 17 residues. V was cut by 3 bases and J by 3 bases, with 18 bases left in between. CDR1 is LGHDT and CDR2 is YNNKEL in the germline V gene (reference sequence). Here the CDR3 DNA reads TGTGCCAGCAGCCATCCCCCGTCCGGGACAATCTACAATGAGCAGTTCTTC. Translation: CASSHPPSGTIYNEQFF.

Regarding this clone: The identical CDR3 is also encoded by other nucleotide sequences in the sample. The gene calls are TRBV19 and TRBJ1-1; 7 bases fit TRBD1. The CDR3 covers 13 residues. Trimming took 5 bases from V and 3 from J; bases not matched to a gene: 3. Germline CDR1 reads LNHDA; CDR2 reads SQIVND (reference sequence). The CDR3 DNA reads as TGTGCCAGTAGTCGTCAGGGGGACACTGAAGCTTTCTTT. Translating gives CASSRQGDTEAFF. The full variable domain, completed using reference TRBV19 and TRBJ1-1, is DGGITQSPKYLFRKEGQNVTLSCEQNLNHDAMYWYRQDPGQGLRLIYYSQIVNDFQKGDIAEGYSVSREKKESFPLTVTSAQKNPTAFYLCASSRQGDTEAFFGQGTRLTVV.

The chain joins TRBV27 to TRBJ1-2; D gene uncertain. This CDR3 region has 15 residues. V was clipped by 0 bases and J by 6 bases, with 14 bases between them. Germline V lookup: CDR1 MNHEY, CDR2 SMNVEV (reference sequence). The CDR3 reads CASSLSPYPGNGYTF. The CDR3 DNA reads TGTGCCAGCAGTTTATCACCTTATCCGGGGAATGGCTACACCTTC.

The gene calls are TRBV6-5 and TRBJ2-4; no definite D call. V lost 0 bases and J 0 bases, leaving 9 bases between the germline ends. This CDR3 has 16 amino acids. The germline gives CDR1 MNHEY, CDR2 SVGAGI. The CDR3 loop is CASSYSGSLAKNIQYF. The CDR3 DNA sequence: TGTGCCAGCAGTTACTCGGGCAGCTTAGCCAAAAACATTCAGTACTTC.

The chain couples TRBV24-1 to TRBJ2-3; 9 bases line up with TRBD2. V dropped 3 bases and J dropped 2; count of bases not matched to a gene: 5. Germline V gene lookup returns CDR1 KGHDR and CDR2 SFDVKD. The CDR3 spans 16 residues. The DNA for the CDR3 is TGTGCCACCAGTGATGTAGCTAGCGGGAACACAGATACGCAGTATTTT. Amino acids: CATSDVASGNTDTQYF.

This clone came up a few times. CDR3 nucleotides: TGTGCCATCAGTGGCACCGGGACATTAAATGAAAAACTGTTTTTT. It encodes CAISGTGTLNEKLFF. This chain links TRBV10-3 with TRBJ1-4, with D maybe TRBD1 (6 bases). Between the trimmed V and J ends, which lost 4 bases and 5 bases, there was a span of 14 bases. This CDR3 has 15 residues. Germline assignment: CDR1 ENHRY and CDR2 SYGVKD.

The CDR3 nucleotides read TGTGCCAGCAGTGGGTTGCAGGCTGGAAAACTGTTTTTT. Residues: CASSGLQAGKLFF. The chain is built from TRBV2 and TRBJ1-4; the D is unclear. This CDR3 region has 13 residues. V was pared by 4 bases and J by 10 bases, with 13 bases between. Germline V gene lookup returns CDR1 SNHLY and CDR2 FYNNEI.

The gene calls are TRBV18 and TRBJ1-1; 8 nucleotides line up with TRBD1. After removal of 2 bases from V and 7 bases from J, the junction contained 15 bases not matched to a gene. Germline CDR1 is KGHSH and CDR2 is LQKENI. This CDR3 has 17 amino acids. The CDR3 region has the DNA TGTGCCAGCTCACCAGGTCTCCCAGGACAGGGATCCTTTGAAGCTTTCTTT. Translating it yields CASSPGLPGQGSFEAFF.

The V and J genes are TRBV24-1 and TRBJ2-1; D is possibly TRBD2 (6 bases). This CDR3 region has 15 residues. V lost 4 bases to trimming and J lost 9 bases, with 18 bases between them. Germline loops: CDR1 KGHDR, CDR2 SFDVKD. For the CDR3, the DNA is TGTGCCACCAGTGAGGACCGCCCCGGGGGTTCTGAGCAGTTCTTC. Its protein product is CATSEDRPGGSEQFF.

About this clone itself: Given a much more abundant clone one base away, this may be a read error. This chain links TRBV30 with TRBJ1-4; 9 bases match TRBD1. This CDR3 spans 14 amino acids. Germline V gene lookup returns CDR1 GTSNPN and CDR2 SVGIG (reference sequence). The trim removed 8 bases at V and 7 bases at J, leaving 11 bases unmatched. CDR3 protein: CARGLQGAGEKLFF. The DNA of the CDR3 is TGTGCCCGGGGTTTACAGGGGGCCGGTGAAAAACTGTTTTTT.

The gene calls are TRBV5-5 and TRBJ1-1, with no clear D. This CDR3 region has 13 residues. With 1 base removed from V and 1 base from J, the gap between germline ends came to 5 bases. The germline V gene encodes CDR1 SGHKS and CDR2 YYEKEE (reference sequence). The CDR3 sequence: CASSLISNTEAFF. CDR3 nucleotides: TGTGCCAGCAGCTTGATCTCGAACACTGAAGCTTTCTTT.

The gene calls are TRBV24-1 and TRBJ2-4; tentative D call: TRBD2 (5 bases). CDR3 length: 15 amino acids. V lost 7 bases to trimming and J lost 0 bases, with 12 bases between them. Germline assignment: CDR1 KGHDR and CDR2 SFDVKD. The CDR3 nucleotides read TGTGCCACCAGCTCCAGCGGCTTAGCCAAAAACATTCAGTACTTC. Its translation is CATSSSGLAKNIQYF.